What follows is one TCR beta chain and its context. What it binds is unknown. Using RNA template, CDR3s of TCR alpha and beta were amplified with iRepertoire arm-PCR. One-step reverse transcription and amplification started from approximately 100-400 ng of tissue mRNA or PBMC total RNA. TCRdb re-analysed the multiplex PCR reads in MiXCR, keeping a single row per CDR3 protein. The table lists about 94,000 distinct CDR3 sequences, about a quarter of them singletons, with more than 6.5% in the top ten. The data are from a study of glioma-infiltrating T cells. Regarding the study as a whole: Above-expected tissue-blood divergence occurred in all gliomas, most in low-grade ones. Tissue and blood shared very few CDR3 sequences.

The clonotype originates from a human donor with low-grade glioma or glioblastoma, undergoing nonglioma brain surgery, or in good health (not recorded which). The sequenced sample was glioma tissue, nonneoplastic brain tissue, or PBMCs (not recorded which).

The CDR3 region has the DNA TGTGCCAGCAGTCTGCGACAGGGAAGCACAGATACGCAGTATTTT. Encoded protein: CASSLRQGSTDTQYF. The chain links TRBV12-3 or TRBV12-4 to TRBJ2-3, with 7 bases aligning to TRBD1. The CDR3 runs 15 residues. The junction had 5 bases not matched to a gene; V was cut back by 5 bases and J by 0 bases.